This TCR beta chain stems from a study of blood T cell repertoires in COVID-19. On the study more broadly: Samples taken during acute and convalescent COVID-19 were collected in the United States, Italy and Spain.

Germline V gene sequence: CDR1 SGHTA, CDR2 FQGNSA. This CDR3 is built from 14 residues. V shed 5 bases and J 8 bases; nucleotides not matched to a gene: 10. As originally analysed: From reference gene primer amplification, estimates of nucleated cell counts were derived. Data came from immunoSEQ multiplex PCR; TCRdb stores just in-frame clones and leaves some out. The V and J calls and clone size come from that table; D and trimming were worked out from the DNA. This table has approximately 170,000 clones, about 86% appearing once. This receptor was taken from a human donor with acute or convalescent COVID-19. The donor label of this sample is uncertain. The rearrangement joins TRBV7-2 to TRBJ1-1, with 8 bases matching TRBD1. Specimen: peripheral blood. The CDR3 DNA follows: TGTGCCAGCAGCCAAACCGGACAGGGTGCCGAAGCTTTCTTT. Its translation: CASSQTGQGAEAFF.